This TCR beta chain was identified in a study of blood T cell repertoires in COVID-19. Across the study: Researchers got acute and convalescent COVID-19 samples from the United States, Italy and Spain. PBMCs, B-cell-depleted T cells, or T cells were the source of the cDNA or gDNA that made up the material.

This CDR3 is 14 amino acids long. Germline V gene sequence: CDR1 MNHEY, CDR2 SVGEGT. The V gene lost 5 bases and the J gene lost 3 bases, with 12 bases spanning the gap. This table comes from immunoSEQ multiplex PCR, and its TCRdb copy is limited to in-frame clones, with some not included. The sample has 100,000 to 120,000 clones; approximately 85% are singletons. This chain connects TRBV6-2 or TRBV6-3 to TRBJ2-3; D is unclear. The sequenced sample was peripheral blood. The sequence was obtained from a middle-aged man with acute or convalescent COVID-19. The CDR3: CASSVRLQTDTQYF. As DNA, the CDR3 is TGTGCCAGCAGTGTGAGACTCCAAACAGATACGCAGTATTTT.